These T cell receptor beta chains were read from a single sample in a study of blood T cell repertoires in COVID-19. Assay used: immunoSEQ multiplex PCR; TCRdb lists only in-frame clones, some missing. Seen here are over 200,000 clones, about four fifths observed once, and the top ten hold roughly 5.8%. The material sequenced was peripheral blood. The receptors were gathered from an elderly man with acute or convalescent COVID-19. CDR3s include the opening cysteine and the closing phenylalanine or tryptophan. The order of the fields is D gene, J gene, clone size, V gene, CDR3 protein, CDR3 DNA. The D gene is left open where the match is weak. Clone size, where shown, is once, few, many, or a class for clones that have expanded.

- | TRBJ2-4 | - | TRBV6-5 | CASQGPGENIQYF | TGTGCCAGCCAGGGACCGGGAGAAAACATTCAGTACTTC
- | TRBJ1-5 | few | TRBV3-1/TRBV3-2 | CASSHRAYQPQHF | TGTGCCAGCAGCCACAGGGCGTACCAGCCCCAGCATTTT
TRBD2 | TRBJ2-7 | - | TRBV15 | CATSRGGPAGGIYEQYF | TGTGCCACCAGCCGGGGGGGGCCCGCCGGGGGGATTTACGAGCAGTACTTC
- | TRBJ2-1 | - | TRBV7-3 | CASSLSGYSYNEQFF | TGTGCCAGCAGCTTGAGCGGTTACTCCTACAATGAGCAGTTCTTC
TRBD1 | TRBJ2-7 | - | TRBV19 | CASSTGQGIAYEQYF | TGTGCCAGTAGTACCGGACAGGGGATCGCCTACGAGCAGTACTTC
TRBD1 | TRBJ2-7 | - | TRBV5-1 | CASSPWTGASSLREQYF | TGCGCCAGCAGCCCTTGGACAGGCGCGTCCTCCTTACGGGAGCAGTACTTC
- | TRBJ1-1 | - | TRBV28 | CASSSPPQLRNTEAFF | TGTGCCAGCAGTTCCCCCCCACAGCTACGGAACACTGAAGCTTTCTTT
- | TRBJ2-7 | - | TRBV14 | CASSQRGPPGEQYF | TGTGCCAGCAGCCAAAGGGGTCCACCCGGGGAGCAGTACTTC
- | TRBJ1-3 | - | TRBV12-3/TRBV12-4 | CASRTRSGNTIYF | TGTGCCAGCAGGACCAGGTCTGGAAACACCATATATTTT
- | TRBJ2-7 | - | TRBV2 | CASSPQGNEQYF | TGTGCCAGCAGTCCACAGGGAAACGAGCAGTACTTC
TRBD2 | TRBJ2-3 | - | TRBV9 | CASRPSGGSVIGTDTQYF | TGTGCCAGCAGACCTTCTGGCGGGAGCGTCATTGGCACAGATACGCAGTATTTT
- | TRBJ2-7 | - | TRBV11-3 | CASSLEAGYEQYF | TGTGCCAGCAGCTTAGAGGCGGGCTACGAGCAGTACTTC
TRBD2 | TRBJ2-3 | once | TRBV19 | CASSMGAGGPGDTQYF | TGTGCCAGTAGTATGGGTGCGGGAGGGCCCGGAGATACGCAGTATTTT
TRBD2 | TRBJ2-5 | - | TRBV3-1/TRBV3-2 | CASSYQSGGWETQYF | TGTGCCAGCAGCTACCAAAGCGGGGGCTGGGAGACCCAGTACTTC
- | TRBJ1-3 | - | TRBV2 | CASSDRTESSGNTIYF | TGTGCCAGCAGTGACAGGACAGAGAGCTCTGGAAACACCATATATTTT
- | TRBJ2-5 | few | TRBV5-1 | CASNSGVSRSETQYF | TGCGCCAGCAACTCGGGAGTTAGCAGGTCAGAGACCCAGTACTTC